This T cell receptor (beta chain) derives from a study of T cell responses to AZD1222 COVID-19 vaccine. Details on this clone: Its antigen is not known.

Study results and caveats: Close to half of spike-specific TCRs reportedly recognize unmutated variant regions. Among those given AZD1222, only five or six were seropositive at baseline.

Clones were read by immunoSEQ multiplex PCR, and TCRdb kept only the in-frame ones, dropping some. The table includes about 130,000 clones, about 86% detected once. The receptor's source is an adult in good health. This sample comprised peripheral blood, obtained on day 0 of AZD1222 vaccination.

The CDR3 sequence: CASSLQRGNGYTF. CDR3 coding DNA: TGTGCCAGCAGCCTCCAACGGGGAAATGGCTACACCTTC. J is TRBJ1-2 and V is TRBV5-5; D not resolved. The CDR3 runs 13 residues. Germline CDR1 reads SGHKS; CDR2 reads YYEKEE (reference sequence). The V and J ends lost 4 bases and 6 bases respectively, with 13 bases between them.